The 12 T cell receptor beta chains listed next were all sequenced from one sample in a study of shared clonotypes between healthy human individuals. Measured with immunoSEQ multiplex PCR; TCRdb has only the in-frame clones, and not every one. This sample yields hundreds of thousands of clones, of which around 73% are seen a single time; more than 1.5% belongs to the top ten. Sequencing was carried out using memory CD4+ T cells sorted from blood. The subset here: CD45RA-negative fraction. These receptors came from a woman aged 25 to 45 in good health.

The chain joins TRBV28 to TRBJ1-5, with D maybe TRBD1 (5 bases). V was cut by 7 bases and J by 5 bases, with 18 bases left in between. The CDR3 extends over 15 amino acids. Germline lookup yields CDR1 MDHEN and CDR2 SYDVKM. CDR3 bases: TGTGCCAGCACCCCCCGGGGGGGTTTCGATCAGCCCCAGCATTTT. Translating gives CASTPRGGFDQPQHF.

This clone was detected only a few times. Written as DNA, the CDR3 is TGCGCCAGCAGCTTGGTGTTGGGGATCAATGAGCAGTTCTTC. Translation gives CASSLVLGINEQFF. V usage is TRBV5-1 and J usage is TRBJ2-1; D remains ambiguous. The V end was cut by 0 bases, the J end by 6 bases, with 10 bases between. CDR1 is SGHRS and CDR2 is YFSETQ in the germline V gene. The CDR3 is 14 residues long.

This chain links TRBV11-2 with TRBJ2-3; no definite D call. CDR1 and CDR2 from the germline V gene are SGHAT and FQNNGV. Between the trimmed V and J ends, which lost 4 bases and 2 bases, there was a span of 7 bases. The CDR3 is 13 amino acids. The CDR3 DNA reads as TGTGCCAGCAGCTCCTATTCCACAGATACGCAGTATTTT. Protein: CASSSYSTDTQYF. Drawing the rest from reference TRBV11-2 and TRBJ2-3, the complete variable domain is EAGVAQSPRYKIIEKRQSVAFWCNPISGHATLYWYQQILGQGPKLLIQFQNNGVVDDSQLPKDRFSAERLKGVDSTLKIQPAKLEDSAVYLCASSSYSTDTQYFGPGTRLTVL.

This chain uses TRBV28 with TRBJ1-4; TRBD1 might be the D (5 bases). Germline values: CDR1 MDHEN, CDR2 SYDVKM. The CDR3 runs to 13 residues. V lost 4 bases to trimming and J lost 8 bases, with 11 bases between them. CDR3: CASSYWGGEKLFF. The CDR3, as DNA: TGTGCCAGCAGTTACTGGGGCGGCGAAAAACTGTTTTTT.

The V gene is TRBV28, the J gene TRBJ1-5; D gene uncertain. The CDR3 covers 15 residues. CDR1 and CDR2 (germline): MDHEN, SYDVKM. V was shortened by 3 bases and J by 2 bases, with 11 bases between the two germline ends. This CDR3 reads CASSFGQIGNQPQHF. The CDR3 nucleotides read TGTGCCAGCAGTTTCGGGCAGATTGGCAATCAGCCCCAGCATTTT.

The rearrangement joins TRBV6-1 to TRBJ1-4; D not certain. The CDR3 length is 13 residues. Germline CDR1 MNHNS, CDR2 SASEGT. V was clipped by 7 bases and J by 5 bases, with 11 bases between them. CDR3 sequence: CASTSRPNEKLFF. CDR3 DNA: TGTGCCAGCACCTCGAGGCCAAATGAAAAACTGTTTTTT.

This chain connects TRBV18 to TRBJ1-3; D not resolved. CDR3 length equals 15 residues. The V end lost 0 bases, the J end lost 0 bases, and 6 bases lay between the germline ends. Germline CDR1 is KGHSH and CDR2 is LQKENI. Here the CDR3 reads CASSPPLSSGNTIYF. DNA for the CDR3: TGTGCCAGCTCACCACCTCTGAGCTCTGGAAACACCATATATTTT.

The V and J genes are TRBV9 and TRBJ1-2; no clear D gene. CDR3 length: 15 residues. Trimming took off 3 bases at V and 1 base at J, with 13 bases between the two ends. Germline V gives CDR1 SGDLS, CDR2 YYNGEE. The CDR3 coding sequence is TGTGCCAGCAGCGGTCCTGGCAGTGATAACTATGGCTACACCTTC. Translating it yields CASSGPGSDNYGYTF.

The V call is TRBV9, the J call TRBJ2-2; no reliable D call. The germline V and J ends were trimmed by 1 base and 8 bases, with 6 bases remaining between them. Germline CDR1 is SGDLS and CDR2 is YYNGEE. This CDR3 has 12 amino acids. The DNA of the CDR3 is TGTGCCAGCAGCGTATCATTGGGGGAGCTGTTTTTT. This sequence encodes CASSVSLGELFF. Full variable domain (outside the CDR3, taken from reference TRBV9 and TRBJ2-2): DSGVTQTPKHLITATGQRVTLRCSPRSGDLSVYWYQQSLDQGLQFLIQYYNGEERAKGNILERFSAQQFPDLHSELNLSSLELGDSALYFCASSVSLGELFFGEGSRLTVL.

The J gene is TRBJ2-3, the V gene TRBV29-1; D remains unclear. CDR3 size: 13 residues. With 0 bases removed from V and 0 bases from J, the gap between germline ends came to 4 bases. The germline CDR1 and CDR2 sequences are SQVTM and ANQGSEA. CDR3 sequence: CSVEDGSTDTQYF. For the CDR3, the DNA is TGCAGCGTTGAAGACGGGAGCACAGATACGCAGTATTTT.

The V call is TRBV5-1, the J call TRBJ1-1; D is uncertain. Germline CDR1 reads SGHRS; CDR2 reads YFSETQ. V lost 6 bases, J lost 1 base, and 10 bases lay in between. The CDR3 has 13 amino acids. CDR3 amino acids: CASTQAPNTEAFF. CDR3 DNA sequence: TGCGCCAGCACCCAAGCCCCGAACACTGAAGCTTTCTTT.

Note on this clone: Within the sample, other DNA sequences also encode this same CDR3. This chain uses TRBV21-1 with TRBJ2-7; the table's D call TRBD2 went unverified against the DNA. TRBV21-1 is shown as a pseudogene. This CDR3 region has 16 residues. The CDR3 DNA sequence: TGTGCCAGCAGCAAAAGTTCAAGCGGGGCCCAGGACGAGCAATACTTC. This translates into CASSKSSSGAQDEQYF.